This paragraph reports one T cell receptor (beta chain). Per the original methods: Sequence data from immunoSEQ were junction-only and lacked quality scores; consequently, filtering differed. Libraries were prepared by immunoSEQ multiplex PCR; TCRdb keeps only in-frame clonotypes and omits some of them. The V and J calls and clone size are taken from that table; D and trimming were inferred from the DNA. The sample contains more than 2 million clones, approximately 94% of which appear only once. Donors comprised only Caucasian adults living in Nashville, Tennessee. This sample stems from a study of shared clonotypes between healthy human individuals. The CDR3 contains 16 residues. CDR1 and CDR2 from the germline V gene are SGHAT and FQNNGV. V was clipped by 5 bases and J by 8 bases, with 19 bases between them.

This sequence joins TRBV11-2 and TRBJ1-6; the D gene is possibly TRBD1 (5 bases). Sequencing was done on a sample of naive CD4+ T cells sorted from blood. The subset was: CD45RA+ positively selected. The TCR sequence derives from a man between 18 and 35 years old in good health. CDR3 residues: CASSTPRGPIYSPLHF. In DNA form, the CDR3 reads TGTGCCAGCAGCACCCCCCGGGGACCTATCTATTCACCCCTCCACTTT.